The next 25 T cell receptor beta chains were all read from a single sample in a study of blood T cell repertoires in COVID-19. Measured with immunoSEQ multiplex PCR; TCRdb has only the in-frame clones, and not every one. This sample has approximately 240,000 clones, with about 80% found just once. Sequences were obtained from PBMCs or T cells enriched from blood (not recorded which). The receptor set was obtained from a woman in her forties with acute COVID-19.

The V call is TRBV10-3, the J call TRBJ2-1; TRBD1 aligns across 8 bases. Unmatched junction bases numbered 6, after V lost 6 bases and J lost 2 bases. This CDR3 comprises 15 residues. Per the germline V gene, CDR1 is ENHRY and CDR2 is SYGVKD. As DNA, the CDR3 is TGTGCCATCAGATCCGGGACAGGTCCCTACAATGAGCAGTTCTTC. Encoded protein: CAIRSGTGPYNEQFF.

V gene TRBV21-1 combines with J gene TRBJ2-3; TRBD2 reflects the table's D call only, with no check against the DNA. TRBV21-1 has pseudogene status. The CDR3 sequence is 14 residues long. The CDR3 loop is CASSPRDSTDTQYF. The CDR3 bases are TGTGCCAGCAGCCCCCGGGACTCCACAGATACGCAGTATTTT.

The J gene is TRBJ2-7, the V gene TRBV19, with a tentative D call TRBD1 (6 bases). The CDR3 covers 12 residues. V was pared by 6 bases and J by 5 bases, with 11 bases between. Germline CDR1 LNHDA, CDR2 SQIVND (reference sequence). CDR3 sequence: CASRDSFHEQYF. DNA of the CDR3: TGTGCCAGTAGGGACAGTTTTCACGAGCAGTACTTC.

This chain links TRBV7-9 with TRBJ2-1, with 8 bases identical to TRBD2. Germline trimming cut 2 bases from V and 4 bases from J; bases unmatched to any gene: 4. The CDR3 consists of 15 residues. CDR1 and CDR2 (germline): SEHNR, FQNEAQ (reference sequence). CDR3 DNA sequence: TGTGCCAGCAGCTTACAACTAGCGGCATACAATGAGCAGTTCTTC. It encodes CASSLQLAAYNEQFF.

The table lists this clone with a count of one. The chain links TRBV7-5 to TRBJ1-6; the D call TRBD1 from the table was never checked on the DNA. TRBV7-5 is a listed pseudogene. This CDR3 region has 11 residues. The chain's CDR3 is CARGHNSPLHF. CDR3 nucleotide sequence: TGTGCCAGAGGCCATAATTCACCCCTCCACTTT.

This clone came up once. The gene calls are TRBV28 and TRBJ1-5; no reliable D call. Germline lookup yields CDR1 MDHEN and CDR2 SYDVKM. Trimming shortened V by 2 bases and J by 4 bases, and 15 bases separated the two germline ends. The CDR3 covers 16 residues. The CDR3 reads CASSLIPLEANQPQHF. The CDR3 bases are TGTGCCAGCAGTTTAATACCTCTCGAGGCGAATCAGCCCCAGCATTTT.

This chain joins TRBV5-1 and TRBJ2-5; D is ambiguous. Deletions cut 0 bases from V and 5 bases from J, with 8 bases between. The germline V gene encodes CDR1 SGHRS and CDR2 YFSETQ. The CDR3 is 13 amino acids. CDR3: CASSLESVETQYF. DNA for the CDR3: TGCGCCAGCAGCTTGGAATCTGTGGAGACCCAGTACTTC.

CDR3 residues: CASSHRGGENTEAFF. In DNA form, the CDR3 reads TGTGCCAGCTCACACCGTGGGGGGGAGAACACTGAAGCTTTCTTT. This rearrangement joins TRBV18 to TRBJ1-1; possibly TRBD1 for D (5 bases). The CDR3 has 15 residues. In germline, CDR1 is KGHSH, CDR2 LQKENI. Deletions cut 4 bases from V and 1 base from J, with 13 bases between.

The chain recombines TRBV5-6 with TRBJ2-7; 10 bases are a match to TRBD1. The trim removed 4 bases at V and 8 bases at J, leaving 6 bases unmatched. Germline values: CDR1 SGHDT, CDR2 YYEEEE. The CDR3 length is 13 residues. The CDR3 DNA reads as TGTGCCAGCAGCGAGGGACAGGGGTTAAAGCAGTACTTC. This codes for CASSEGQGLKQYF.

The CDR3 is CASSPVSGYEQYF. CDR3 in DNA: TGCGCCAGCAGCCCGGTTAGCGGTTACGAGCAGTACTTC. The chain recombines TRBV4-1 with TRBJ2-7; weak D call: TRBD2 (6 bases). The V and J ends lost 4 bases and 4 bases respectively, with 11 bases between them. CDR1 and CDR2 (germline): MGHRA, YSYEKL. The CDR3 length is 13 residues.

This sequence joins TRBV27 and TRBJ2-5; D ambiguous. Trimming pared 6 bases from V and 2 bases from J, leaving 4 bases between. The length of the CDR3 is 11 residues. CDR1 is MNHEY, CDR2 SMNVEV, per germline (reference sequence). This chain's CDR3 is CASRAQETQYF. CDR3 DNA sequence: TGTGCCAGCAGGGCTCAAGAGACCCAGTACTTC.

The genes are TRBV3-1 (or the pseudogene TRBV3-2) and TRBJ2-7; 7 nucleotides align to TRBD1. Germline loops: CDR1 LGHDT, CDR2 YNNKEL (reference sequence). V gave up 2 bases and J gave up 2 bases; unmatched junction bases: 6. The CDR3 contains 15 residues. CDR3 amino acids: CASSQKTGNPYEQYF. Here the CDR3 DNA reads TGTGCCAGCAGCCAAAAGACAGGGAACCCCTACGAGCAGTACTTC.

This clone was counted only a few times. The chain has TRBV4-1 and TRBJ2-2; D uncertain. V dropped 1 base and J dropped 5 bases, with 8 bases sitting between them. The CDR3 is 14 amino acids. Germline CDR1 and CDR2: MGHRA and YSYEKL. CDR3 residues: CASSQVYRTGELFF. The CDR3 DNA sequence: TGCGCCAGCAGCCAAGTTTATCGGACCGGGGAGCTGTTTTTT.

This chain uses TRBV5-1 with TRBJ1-1; 7 nucleotides agree with TRBD1. V shed 0 bases and J 5 bases; nucleotides not matched to a gene: 7. CDR3 length: 15 amino acids. Germline CDR1 and CDR2: SGHRS and YFSETQ. CDR3 sequence: CASSLGANRGTEAFF. CDR3 bases: TGCGCCAGCAGCTTGGGAGCTAACAGGGGTACTGAAGCTTTCTTT.

The chain combines TRBV7-2 with TRBJ2-7; 8 nucleotides line up with TRBD2. Germline V gives CDR1 SGHTA, CDR2 FQGNSA. This CDR3 is 15 amino acids long. The trim removed 7 bases at V and 2 bases at J, leaving 10 bases unmatched. The CDR3 DNA reads as TGTGCCAGCACCCCGTCTCGCGGGGGGCCCTACGAGCAGTACTTC. Amino acids: CASTPSRGGPYEQYF.

The J gene is TRBJ2-2, the V gene TRBV5-5; 9 nucleotides agree with TRBD1. The trim removed 4 bases at V and 3 bases at J, leaving 7 bases unmatched. The CDR3 loop spans 16 amino acids. Germline V gene lookup returns CDR1 SGHKS and CDR2 YYEKEE (reference sequence). The CDR3 region has the DNA TGTGCCAGCAGCCCGAGAGGACAGGGGTACACCGGGGAGCTGTTTTTT. Translation: CASSPRGQGYTGELFF.

The V call is TRBV6-5, the J call TRBJ1-5, with D possibly TRBD1 on 6 matching bases. The CDR3 has 14 amino acids. Germline V gene lookup returns CDR1 MNHEY and CDR2 SVGAGI. Trimming took 5 bases from V and 7 from J, leaving 15 bases between them. The CDR3 region has the DNA TGTGCCAGCAGTCCCCGTCAGGGGATCCAGCCCCAGCATTTT. Translating gives CASSPRQGIQPQHF.

This chain links TRBV15 with TRBJ2-3, with 9 bases aligning to TRBD2. V lost 0 bases and J lost 5; bases outside the gene matches: 9. Germline assignment: CDR1 LNHNV and CDR2 YYDKDF (reference sequence). CDR3 length equals 17 residues. CDR3 sequence (DNA): TGTGCCACCAGCAGAGAGGTAACGGCGGGGGGGCAAGATACGCAGTATTTT. As protein: CATSREVTAGGQDTQYF.

V usage is TRBV12-3 or TRBV12-4 and J usage is TRBJ1-1, with D perhaps matching TRBD1 (5 bases). The CDR3 totals 13 residues. V lost 3 bases to trimming and J lost 3 bases, with 8 bases between them. CDR3 protein: CASSFRADTEAFF. CDR3 DNA sequence: TGTGCCAGCAGTTTCAGGGCGGACACTGAAGCTTTCTTT.

The chain links TRBV30 to TRBJ1-3; D not resolved. V lost 4 bases to trimming and J lost 0 bases, with 13 bases between them. This CDR3 comprises 15 residues. Germline-derived CDR1 and CDR2 are GTSNPN and SVGIG (reference sequence). Written as DNA, the CDR3 is TGTGCCTGGACCCGGCAGGCGTCCTCTGGAAACACCATATATTTT. It codes for CAWTRQASSGNTIYF.

The chain links TRBV7-3 to TRBJ2-5; a weak D match, TRBD2 (6 bases). Germline CDR1 and CDR2: SGHTA and FQGTGA. Trimming cost V 11 bases and J 5 bases, with 21 bases left between them. The CDR3 has 14 amino acids. The CDR3: CASAETRDGETQYF. CDR3 bases: TGTGCCTCAGCGGAGACGCGGGACGGGGAGACCCAGTACTTC.

The chain carries TRBV11-2 and TRBJ1-6, with D perhaps matching TRBD1 (5 bases). Trimming shortened V by 4 bases and J by 16 bases, and 14 bases separated the two germline ends. CDR1 and CDR2 from the germline V gene are SGHAT and FQNNGV. There are 12 residues in the CDR3. The CDR3 nucleotides read TGTGCCAGCAGCTCCTCAGACAGTCTGCTCCACTTT. Encoded protein: CASSSSDSLLHF.

The genes are TRBV6-5 and TRBJ2-2, with TRBD2 matching 11 bases. The V segment lost 7 bases and the J segment 6 bases; nucleotides outside the gene matches: 7. Germline V gene sequence: CDR1 MNHEY, CDR2 SVGAGI. This CDR3 contains 15 residues. This CDR3 reads CASNLAGGPAGELFF. Here the CDR3 DNA reads TGTGCCAGCAATTTAGCGGGGGGGCCAGCCGGGGAGCTGTTTTTT.

The chain recombines TRBV5-1 with TRBJ2-1, with D possibly matching TRBD1 (6 bases). Germline V gene lookup returns CDR1 SGHRS and CDR2 YFSETQ. V lost 0 bases, J lost 1 base, and 20 bases lay in between. CDR3 length equals 19 residues. CDR3 in amino acids: CASSLVGRGRIGSYNEQFF. Written as DNA, the CDR3 is TGCGCCAGCAGCTTGGTGGGCAGGGGCCGAATCGGATCCTACAATGAGCAGTTCTTC. The full variable domain, its missing parts supplied by reference TRBV5-1 and TRBJ2-1, is KAGVTQTPRYLIKTRGQQVTLSCSPISGHRSVSWYQQTPGQGLQFLFEYFSETQRNKGNFPGRFSGRQFSNSRSEMNVSTLELGDSALYLCASSLVGRGRIGSYNEQFFGPGTRLTVL.

This clone was counted between two and nine times. The chain employs TRBV11-2 and TRBJ2-7; D unclear. The V gene's germline CDR1 is SGHAT and CDR2 FQNNGV. The CDR3 has 15 amino acids. Trimming stripped 4 bases from V and 0 bases from J, with 13 bases between. The CDR3 bases are TGTGCCAGCAGCTGGGCCTCTTCGTCCTCCTACGAGCAGTACTTC. Protein product: CASSWASSSSYEQYF. The full variable domain, its missing parts supplied by reference TRBV11-2 and TRBJ2-7, is EAGVAQSPRYKIIEKRQSVAFWCNPISGHATLYWYQQILGQGPKLLIQFQNNGVVDDSQLPKDRFSAERLKGVDSTLKIQPAKLEDSAVYLCASSWASSSSYEQYFGPGTRLTVT.